This TCR beta chain emerged from a study of response to subunit inactivated influenza vaccine. The study, taken as a whole, reports: New T cells are recruited in small numbers by each seasonal influenza vaccination, according to the authors' suggestion.

In regard to this clonotype: Its antigen remains unknown.

Via MiXCR, TCRdb re-called the RT-PCR reads, giving one row per CDR3 protein. The sample holds hundreds of thousands of distinct CDR3 sequences, less than 20% seen once. The CDR3 sequence is 12 residues long. V was shortened by 5 bases and J by 3 bases, with 7 bases between the two germline ends. This chain connects TRBV12-3 or TRBV12-4 to TRBJ1-1; D gene unclear. The sample consisted of PBMCs from blood, taken about 12 days after vaccination. The TCR comes from a man aged 45-65 years who received an inactivated influenza vaccine. The CDR3 bases are TGTGCCAGCAGTGTTAAATACACTGAAGCTTTCTTT. It codes for CASSVKYTEAFF.